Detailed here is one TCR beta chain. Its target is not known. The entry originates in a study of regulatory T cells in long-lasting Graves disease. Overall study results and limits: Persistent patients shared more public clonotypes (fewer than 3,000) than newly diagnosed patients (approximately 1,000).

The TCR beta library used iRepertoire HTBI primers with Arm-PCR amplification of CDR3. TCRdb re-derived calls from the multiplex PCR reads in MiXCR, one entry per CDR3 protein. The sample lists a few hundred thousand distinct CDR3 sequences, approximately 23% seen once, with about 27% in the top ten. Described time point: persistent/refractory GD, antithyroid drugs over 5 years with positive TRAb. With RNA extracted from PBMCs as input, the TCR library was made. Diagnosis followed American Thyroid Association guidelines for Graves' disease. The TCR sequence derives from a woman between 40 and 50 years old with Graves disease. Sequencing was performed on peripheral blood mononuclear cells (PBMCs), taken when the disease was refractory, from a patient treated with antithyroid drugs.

The CDR3 DNA reads as TGTGCCAGCAGTCCTTGGACAAAGACCTACGAGCAGTACTTC. Translation: CASSPWTKTYEQYF. V and J are TRBV27 and TRBJ2-7; tentatively, D is TRBD1 (5 bases). The V end lost 5 bases, the J end lost 2 bases, and 13 bases lay between the germline ends. Germline V gene data show CDR1 as MNHEY and CDR2 as SMNVEV (reference sequence). The CDR3 loop spans 14 amino acids.